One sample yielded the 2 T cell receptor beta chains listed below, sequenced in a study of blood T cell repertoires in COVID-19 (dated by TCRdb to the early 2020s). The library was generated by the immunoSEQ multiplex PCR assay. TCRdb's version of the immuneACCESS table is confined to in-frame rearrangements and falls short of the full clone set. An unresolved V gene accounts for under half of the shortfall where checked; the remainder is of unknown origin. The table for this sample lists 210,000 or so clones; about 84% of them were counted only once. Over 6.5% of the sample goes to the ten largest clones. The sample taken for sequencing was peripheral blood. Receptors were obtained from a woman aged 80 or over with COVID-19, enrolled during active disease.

The CDR3 DNA reads as TGTGCTAGTGGCTCCTCGAGCTACGAGCAGTACTTC. Residues: CASGSSSYEQYF. This chain joins TRBV12-5 and TRBJ2-7, with D unresolved. The CDR3 is 12 amino acids. V gave up 6 bases and J gave up 3 bases, with 9 bases separating them. Germline V gene data show CDR1 as LGHNT and CDR2 as FRNRAP.

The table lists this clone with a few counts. The CDR3 DNA follows: TGTGCCAGCAGCCAACGCGCTAACTATGGCTACACCTTC. Its protein product is CASSQRANYGYTF. The V call is TRBV4-2, the J call TRBJ1-2, with D uncertain. The CDR3 loop spans 13 amino acids. Germline CDR1 LGHNA, CDR2 YNFKEQ. The germline V and J ends were trimmed by 2 bases and 0 bases, with 4 bases remaining between them.